The clone carrying this T cell receptor beta chain has more than one count but fewer than ten. Antigen specificity is unknown. V gave up 5 bases and J gave up 0 bases, with 11 bases separating them. The CDR3 sequence is 15 residues long. In germline, CDR1 is SGHAT, CDR2 FQNNGV. This entry is derived from a study of naive and memory T cell subsets. Study results and limitations: Naive repertoires, especially CD8, held a few larger clonotypes, possibly memory cells re-expressing CD45RA.

The beta constant-region primer was an equimolar mix of two oligonucleotides covering TRBC1 and TRBC2. Four rounds of PCR amplified the ligated cDNA using nested alpha and beta constant-region primers plus SP2. TCRdb fed the UMI-ligation and nested PCR reads into MiXCR, producing one record per CDR3 protein. The sample yields 150,000 or so distinct CDR3 sequences, about 20% seen once. Sequenced input: naive CD4+ T cells from blood. This receptor was taken from a human donor in good health. The V call is TRBV11-2, the J call TRBJ2-1; weak D call: TRBD1 (6 bases). The DNA of the CDR3 is TGTGCCAGCAGCCAGGGGCTTCCCTCCTACAATGAGCAGTTCTTC. It encodes CASSQGLPSYNEQFF.